This is a list of T cell receptor beta chains from one sample in a study of blood T cell repertoires in COVID-19. The method was immunoSEQ multiplex PCR; TCRdb's version includes in-frame clones alone and lacks a portion of them. The table shows a few hundred thousand clones, with approximately 86% occurring only once. Sequenced input: peripheral blood. These receptors all come from a woman aged 45-60 years who had recovered from COVID-19. CDR3s include the opening cysteine and the closing phenylalanine or tryptophan. D genes are given only for firm matches. Clone size is given for some rows only: seen once, a few or many times, or a class if the clone is expanded.

j_call: TRBJ1-2; cdr3_length: 12; v_call: TRBV12-3/TRBV12-4; clone_size: .; d_call: .; cdr3_nt: TGTGCCAGCGCCGAGGGTATCTATGGCTACACCTTC; cdr3_aa: CASAEGIYGYTF
j_call: TRBJ1-5; cdr3_length: 16; v_call: TRBV3-1/TRBV3-2; clone_size: .; d_call: .; cdr3_nt: TGTGCCAGCAGCCAACAGGGTTGGGGAAGCAATCAGCCCCAGCATTTT; cdr3_aa: CASSQQGWGSNQPQHF
j_call: TRBJ2-7; cdr3_length: 14; v_call: TRBV27; clone_size: .; d_call: TRBD2; cdr3_nt: TGTGCCAGCAGTCCGGGACTAGCAATCGACGAGCAGTACTTC; cdr3_aa: CASSPGLAIDEQYF
j_call: TRBJ2-1; cdr3_length: 13; v_call: TRBV30; clone_size: .; d_call: .; cdr3_nt: TGTGCCTGGAGTTTGGACAGTCGTAATGAGCAGTTCTTC; cdr3_aa: CAWSLDSRNEQFF
j_call: TRBJ2-3; cdr3_length: 17; v_call: TRBV7-2; clone_size: .; d_call: TRBD2; cdr3_nt: TGTGCCAGCAGCACAACTGGTCTAGCGGGGGGCACAGATACGCAGTATTTT; cdr3_aa: CASSTTGLAGGTDTQYF
j_call: TRBJ1-1; cdr3_length: 11; v_call: TRBV10-3; clone_size: few; d_call: .; cdr3_nt: TGTGCCGCGGGCGGGACCACTGAAGCTTTCTTT; cdr3_aa: CAAGGTTEAFF
j_call: TRBJ1-2; cdr3_length: 12; v_call: TRBV13; clone_size: .; d_call: .; cdr3_nt: TGTGCCAGCAGCAGCCCGCCTTATGGCTACACCTTC; cdr3_aa: CASSSPPYGYTF
j_call: TRBJ1-4; cdr3_length: 14; v_call: TRBV5-3; clone_size: .; d_call: TRBD1; cdr3_nt: TGTGCCAGAAGCACATCGGACAGGGTTGAAAAACTGTTTTTT; cdr3_aa: CARSTSDRVEKLFF
j_call: TRBJ2-7; cdr3_length: 13; v_call: TRBV18; clone_size: once; d_call: .; cdr3_nt: TGTGCCAGCTCATCGCGCAGGGATTACGAGCAGTACTTC; cdr3_aa: CASSSRRDYEQYF
j_call: TRBJ2-7; cdr3_length: 13; v_call: TRBV28; clone_size: .; d_call: TRBD1; cdr3_nt: TGTGCCAGCAGTTTTGGGGACAGACACGAGCAGTACTTC; cdr3_aa: CASSFGDRHEQYF
j_call: TRBJ1-2; cdr3_length: 15; v_call: TRBV4-2; clone_size: once; d_call: .; cdr3_nt: TGTGCCAGCAGCCCTACGGCGGGGACTAACTATGGCTACACCTTC; cdr3_aa: CASSPTAGTNYGYTF
j_call: TRBJ2-5; cdr3_length: 19; v_call: TRBV4-2; clone_size: .; d_call: TRBD2; cdr3_nt: TGTGCCAGCAGCCAGGAACGATACTCTAGCGGGGGGGCACAAGAGACCCAGTACTTC; cdr3_aa: CASSQERYSSGGAQETQYF
j_call: TRBJ2-6; cdr3_length: 15; v_call: TRBV6-5; clone_size: .; d_call: .; cdr3_nt: TGTGCCAGCAGCTCCAGGGCTGTTGGGGCCAACGTCCTGACTTTC; cdr3_aa: CASSSRAVGANVLTF
j_call: TRBJ1-1; cdr3_length: 15; v_call: TRBV7-6; clone_size: once; d_call: .; cdr3_nt: TGTGCCAGCAGCTTGGGGGGGCCGTATGACACTGAAGCTTTCTTT; cdr3_aa: CASSLGGPYDTEAFF
j_call: TRBJ1-1; cdr3_length: 13; v_call: TRBV6-5; clone_size: .; d_call: TRBD1; cdr3_nt: TGTGCCAGCGGGGACAGTTTGAACACTGAAGCTTTCTTT; cdr3_aa: CASGDSLNTEAFF
j_call: TRBJ2-7; cdr3_length: 12; v_call: TRBV6-6; clone_size: .; d_call: .; cdr3_nt: TGTGCCAGCAGTTACTCTACCTACGAGCAGTACTTC; cdr3_aa: CASSYSTYEQYF
j_call: TRBJ2-4; cdr3_length: 16; v_call: TRBV9; clone_size: few; d_call: TRBD1; cdr3_nt: TGTGCCAGCAGCCCCCGGACAGGTGAAGCCAAAAACATTCAGTACTTC; cdr3_aa: CASSPRTGEAKNIQYF
j_call: TRBJ1-4; cdr3_length: 16; v_call: TRBV14; clone_size: .; d_call: .; cdr3_nt: TGTGCCAGCAGCCAAAGAGTGGGAGACGTAAGCGAAAAACTGTTTTTT; cdr3_aa: CASSQRVGDVSEKLFF
j_call: TRBJ2-2; cdr3_length: 16; v_call: TRBV3-1/TRBV3-2; clone_size: .; d_call: .; cdr3_nt: TGTGCCAGCAGCCAAATTTCTGAAGCTGTCACCGGGGAGCTGTTTTTT; cdr3_aa: CASSQISEAVTGELFF
j_call: TRBJ1-1; cdr3_length: 13; v_call: TRBV12-3/TRBV12-4; clone_size: .; d_call: .; cdr3_nt: TGTGCCAGCAGTTTCGTAGGGGGCACTGAAGCTTTCTTT; cdr3_aa: CASSFVGGTEAFF
j_call: TRBJ2-2; cdr3_length: 18; v_call: TRBV5-6; clone_size: .; d_call: TRBD2; cdr3_nt: TGTGCCAGCAGCGTAATTAGCGGGGGGGCCAGGTACACCGGGGAGCTGTTTTTT; cdr3_aa: CASSVISGGARYTGELFF
j_call: TRBJ1-3; cdr3_length: 14; v_call: TRBV11-2; clone_size: .; d_call: .; cdr3_nt: TGTGCCAGCAGCTTGGGGACAACTGGAAACACCATATATTTT; cdr3_aa: CASSLGTTGNTIYF
j_call: TRBJ2-3; cdr3_length: 14; v_call: TRBV30; clone_size: .; d_call: .; cdr3_nt: TGTGCCTTGATGCGGGGGCTGCCGGGCGATACGCAGTATTTT; cdr3_aa: CALMRGLPGDTQYF
j_call: TRBJ1-5; cdr3_length: 15; v_call: TRBV6-6; clone_size: once; d_call: .; cdr3_nt: TGTGCCAGCAGTAACCCCCCACAGTCCAATCAGCCCCAGCATTTT; cdr3_aa: CASSNPPQSNQPQHF
j_call: TRBJ1-4; cdr3_length: 15; v_call: TRBV9; clone_size: .; d_call: .; cdr3_nt: TGTGCCAGCAGCGTAGATGAGGGGGTCGGTGAAAAACTGTTTTTT; cdr3_aa: CASSVDEGVGEKLFF
j_call: TRBJ1-2; cdr3_length: 13; v_call: TRBV6-5; clone_size: once; d_call: .; cdr3_nt: TGTGCCAGCTTTCGCCGGGGAGTAGGTGGCTACACCTTC; cdr3_aa: CASFRRGVGGYTF
j_call: TRBJ1-1; cdr3_length: 11; v_call: TRBV7-2; clone_size: .; d_call: .; cdr3_nt: TGTGCCAGCAGCACTAGGAGGCGAGCTTTCTTT; cdr3_aa: CASSTRRRAFF
j_call: TRBJ2-7; cdr3_length: 14; v_call: TRBV19; clone_size: few; d_call: .; cdr3_nt: TGTGCCAGTAGTATCAAAGTCGCTGGACTTGGGCAGTACTTC; cdr3_aa: CASSIKVAGLGQYF
j_call: TRBJ1-5; cdr3_length: 16; v_call: TRBV6-6; clone_size: .; d_call: .; cdr3_nt: TGTGCCAGCAGTCGCAACCAGGGTGAGAGCAATCAGCCCCAGCATTTT; cdr3_aa: CASSRNQGESNQPQHF
j_call: TRBJ2-1; cdr3_length: 13; v_call: TRBV6-4; clone_size: .; d_call: .; cdr3_nt: TGTGCCAGCAGTGACCTAGCTCACAATGAGCAGTTCTTC; cdr3_aa: CASSDLAHNEQFF
j_call: TRBJ2-2; cdr3_length: 15; v_call: TRBV3-1/TRBV3-2; clone_size: .; d_call: .; cdr3_nt: TGTGCCAGCAGCCAATTGTCCGGGTCTGCCGGGGAGCTGTTTTTT; cdr3_aa: CASSQLSGSAGELFF
j_call: TRBJ1-5; cdr3_length: 14; v_call: TRBV19; clone_size: few; d_call: .; cdr3_nt: TGTGCCAGTAGTATGGTTGAGCCCAATCAGCCCCAGCATTTT; cdr3_aa: CASSMVEPNQPQHF
j_call: TRBJ2-7; cdr3_length: 13; v_call: TRBV18; clone_size: .; d_call: .; cdr3_nt: TGTGCCAGCTCAGACTCTCAGTCCTACGAGCAGTACTTC; cdr3_aa: CASSDSQSYEQYF
j_call: TRBJ1-3; cdr3_length: 16; v_call: TRBV2; clone_size: .; d_call: .; cdr3_nt: TGTGCCAGCAGTGAATTTTCCGTCGGGGGAGGAAACACCATATATTTT; cdr3_aa: CASSEFSVGGGNTIYF
j_call: TRBJ2-5; cdr3_length: 13; v_call: TRBV7-9; clone_size: .; d_call: .; cdr3_nt: TGTGCCAGCAGCTTAGGAGGGCCCGAGACCCAGTACTTC; cdr3_aa: CASSLGGPETQYF
j_call: TRBJ1-6; cdr3_length: 15; v_call: TRBV7-8; clone_size: .; d_call: .; cdr3_nt: TGTGCCAGCAGTTCAAGGACTGTTTCCAATTCACCCCTCCACTTT; cdr3_aa: CASSSRTVSNSPLHF
j_call: TRBJ1-1; cdr3_length: 16; v_call: TRBV5-6; clone_size: .; d_call: .; cdr3_nt: TGTGCCAGCAGCTTGTTTTATGGCAGGGCGGGAACTGAAGCTTTCTTT; cdr3_aa: CASSLFYGRAGTEAFF
j_call: TRBJ1-2; cdr3_length: 14; v_call: TRBV13; clone_size: .; d_call: .; cdr3_nt: TGTGCCAGCAGCCCAGAGACAGAGAACTATGGCTACACCTTC; cdr3_aa: CASSPETENYGYTF
j_call: TRBJ2-3; cdr3_length: 16; v_call: TRBV28; clone_size: .; d_call: .; cdr3_nt: TGTGCCAGCAGTTTAGGGCAGGGCGCTAGCACAGATACGCAGTATTTT; cdr3_aa: CASSLGQGASTDTQYF
j_call: TRBJ1-1; cdr3_length: 16; v_call: TRBV18; clone_size: .; d_call: TRBD1; cdr3_nt: TGTGCCAGCTCACCAAGACAGGGGGTTTCGAACACTGAAGCTTTCTTT; cdr3_aa: CASSPRQGVSNTEAFF
j_call: TRBJ1-1; cdr3_length: 18; v_call: TRBV5-6; clone_size: .; d_call: .; cdr3_nt: TGTGCCAGCAGCTTGATGAGGTTCGGGGGGCAGGCTCACACTGAAGCTTTCTTT; cdr3_aa: CASSLMRFGGQAHTEAFF